Following are 17 T cell receptor beta chains from one sample sequenced in a study of blood T cell repertoires in COVID-19. The table came from immunoSEQ multiplex PCR; TCRdb's copy has only in-frame clones and leaves some out. Counted here are roughly 150,000 clones, roughly 82% occurring once; the ten biggest clones make up approximately 10%. The sequenced sample consisted of peripheral blood. The origin of the receptors is a woman aged 45-60 years with acute or convalescent COVID-19.

V gene TRBV7-2 combines with J gene TRBJ1-2; no reliable D call. V lost 2 bases and J 5 bases, leaving 12 bases between the germline ends. CDR3 size: 14 residues. Germline CDR1 is SGHTA and CDR2 is FQGNSA. DNA of the CDR3: TGTGCCAGCAGCTTAAACGGGATCCTTTATGGCTACACCTTC. It encodes CASSLNGILYGYTF.

The chain is built from TRBV5-1 and TRBJ1-2; weak D call: TRBD1 (6 bases). CDR1 and CDR2 from the germline V gene are SGHRS and YFSETQ. Trimming removed 4 bases at V and 4 bases at J, with 11 bases between. The CDR3 is made up of 13 amino acids. The CDR3 reads CASSEGGGYGYTF. CDR3 coding DNA: TGCGCCAGCAGCGAAGGGGGGGGCTATGGCTACACCTTC. The full variable domain, in which reference TRBV5-1 and TRBJ1-2 provide the parts outside the CDR3, is KAGVTQTPRYLIKTRGQQVTLSCSPISGHRSVSWYQQTPGQGLQFLFEYFSETQRNKGNFPGRFSGRQFSNSRSEMNVSTLELGDSALYLCASSEGGGYGYTFGSGTRLTVV.

This chain uses TRBV10-3 with TRBJ1-2; 8 nucleotides agree with TRBD1. Per germline, CDR1 ENHRY and CDR2 SYGVKD. Germline trimming cut 2 bases from V and 6 bases from J; bases unmatched to any gene: 5. This CDR3 has 14 amino acids. The CDR3 region has the DNA TGTGCCATCAGTGAGGCGGACAGGGACCATGGCTACACCTTC. Its protein product is CAISEADRDHGYTF.

This sequence joins TRBV2 and TRBJ1-1; D is perhaps TRBD1 (5 bases). The germline V gene has CDR1 SNHLY and CDR2 FYNNEI. This CDR3 has 14 amino acids. V lost 4 bases and J lost 1, with 10 bases in between. CDR3 residues: CASSVARENTEAFF. The CDR3 coding sequence is TGTGCCAGCAGTGTAGCCAGGGAGAACACTGAAGCTTTCTTT.

The chain joins TRBV6-5 to TRBJ2-2, with D possibly being TRBD2 (6 bases). The V end lost 7 bases, the J end lost 2 bases, and 11 bases lay between the germline ends. CDR1 is MNHEY, CDR2 SVGAGI, per germline. The CDR3 totals 14 residues. For the CDR3, the DNA is TGTGCCAGCACTATGGCGGGAAACACCGGGGAGCTGTTTTTT. It yields the protein CASTMAGNTGELFF.

The rearrangement joins TRBV21-1 to TRBJ1-4; TRBD1 was called by the table and not checked on the DNA. TRBV21-1 is an annotated pseudogene. The CDR3 is 15 residues long. CDR3 protein: CASSRGTGSNEKLFF. The DNA of the CDR3 is TGTGCCAGCAGCCGGGGGACAGGGTCAAATGAAAAACTGTTTTTT.

The chain carries TRBV28 and TRBJ2-7; 8 bases agree with TRBD1. Trimming took 1 base from V and 1 from J; bases not matched to a gene: 3. Germline V lookup: CDR1 MDHEN, CDR2 SYDVKM. This CDR3 has 15 residues. The CDR3 spells CASSLYGTGSYEQYF. Written as DNA, the CDR3 is TGTGCCAGCAGTTTATACGGGACAGGTTCCTACGAGCAGTACTTC.

The chain employs TRBV5-1 and TRBJ2-1; 10 bases line up with TRBD2. Germline loops: CDR1 SGHRS, CDR2 YFSETQ. The junction had 18 bases not matched to a gene; V was cut back by 7 bases and J by 8 bases. The CDR3 has 17 residues. The CDR3 DNA sequence: TGCGCCAGCCGAGATCAACCTATCAGCGGGGGGGCAGATGAGCAGTTCTTC. Translation gives CASRDQPISGGADEQFF.

This clone was seen only once. The genes are TRBV5-6 and TRBJ1-2; D perhaps matches TRBD1 (6 bases). The length of the CDR3 is 14 residues. The V end lost 2 bases, the J end lost 2 bases, and 10 bases lay between the germline ends. Germline CDR1 and CDR2: SGHDT and YYEEEE. This CDR3 is CASSFGQHNYGYTF. CDR3 bases: TGTGCCAGCAGCTTTGGACAGCACAACTATGGCTACACCTTC. Complete variable domain (other parts from reference TRBV5-6 and TRBJ1-2): DAGVTQSPTHLIKTRGQQVTLRCSPKSGHDTVSWYQQALGQGPQFIFQYYEEEERQRGNFPDRFSGHQFPNYSSELNVNALLLGDSALYLCASSFGQHNYGYTFGSGTRLTVV.

The V gene is TRBV12-5, the J gene TRBJ1-1, with a weak D call TRBD1 (6 bases). The CDR3 has 19 residues. The germline V gene has CDR1 LGHNT and CDR2 FRNRAP. The V end lost 4 bases, the J end lost 1 base, and 25 bases lay between the germline ends. CDR3 in DNA: TGTGCTAGTGGTTCCAGGGGCGGGGGTTTGTTAGTTTCGAACACTGAAGCTTTCTTT. It encodes CASGSRGGGLLVSNTEAFF.

The genes are TRBV18 and TRBJ2-7, with a tentative D call TRBD2 (6 bases). V lost 4 bases and J lost 5, with 15 bases in between. The CDR3 is 14 residues long. CDR1 is KGHSH and CDR2 is LQKENI in the germline V gene. CDR3: CASSLLAVEDEQYF. In nucleotides, the CDR3 is TGTGCCAGCTCACTATTAGCGGTGGAGGACGAGCAGTACTTC. The full variable domain, its missing parts supplied by reference TRBV18 and TRBJ2-7, is NAGVMQNPRHLVRRRGQEARLRCSPMKGHSHVYWYRQLPEEGLKFMVYLQKENIIDESGMPKERFSAEFPKEGPSILRIQQVVRGDSAAYFCASSLLAVEDEQYFGPGTRLTVT.

V and J are TRBV7-3 and TRBJ2-7; 14 bases agree with TRBD2. This CDR3 is built from 15 residues. Germline V gene data show CDR1 as SGHTA and CDR2 as FQGTGA. J gave up 7 bases and V 5 bases, and 7 bases lay outside the gene matches. CDR3 in amino acids: CASSQTSGGATEQYF. In nucleotides, the CDR3 is TGTGCCAGCAGCCAGACTAGCGGGGGGGCCACAGAGCAGTACTTC.

This chain uses TRBV18 with TRBJ2-3; D is unclear. Trimming pared 3 bases from V and 0 bases from J, leaving 7 bases between. Germline lookup yields CDR1 KGHSH and CDR2 LQKENI. This CDR3 is 14 amino acids long. For the CDR3, the DNA is TGTGCCAGCTCACCCCCCTTAAGCACAGATACGCAGTATTTT. It codes for CASSPPLSTDTQYF.

The chain combines TRBV7-2 with TRBJ2-2; D is perhaps TRBD2 (5 bases). CDR3 length equals 15 residues. In germline, CDR1 is SGHTA, CDR2 FQGNSA. Trimming pared 5 bases from V and 1 base from J, leaving 11 bases between. CDR3 region: CASSPRRENTGELFF. The CDR3 DNA is TGTGCCAGCAGCCCTAGACGGGAGAACACCGGGGAGCTGTTTTTT.

This clone was seen a single time. V gene TRBV18 combines with J gene TRBJ2-1, with D possibly TRBD2 on 6 matching bases. Germline V gene sequence: CDR1 KGHSH, CDR2 LQKENI. Trimming removed 2 bases from V and 8 bases from J, with 16 bases in between. The CDR3 spans 15 residues. The CDR3 here is CASSPYTGVGDEQFF. DNA of the CDR3: TGTGCCAGCTCACCATACACGGGAGTAGGCGATGAGCAGTTCTTC.

The table lists this clone with a count of one. The chain links TRBV6-5 to TRBJ2-2; weak D call: TRBD2 (5 bases). With 5 bases removed from V and 5 bases from J, the gap between germline ends came to 12 bases. Germline assignment: CDR1 MNHEY and CDR2 SVGAGI. The CDR3 has 14 amino acids. The CDR3 is CASSPRTGTGELFF. CDR3 bases: TGTGCCAGCAGTCCCCGGACGGGGACCGGGGAGCTGTTTTTT.

The count of this clone is one. CDR3: CATRNLATGELFF. CDR3 DNA sequence: TGTGCCACGAGGAATCTAGCCACCGGGGAGCTGTTTTTT. The rearrangement links TRBV24-1 to TRBJ2-2; D is possibly TRBD2 (5 bases). The V end was cut by 10 bases, the J end by 4 bases, with 12 bases between. The length of the CDR3 is 13 residues. CDR1 and CDR2 (germline): KGHDR, SFDVKD.